Sequencing of this TCR beta chain was carried out in a study of regulatory T cells in long-lasting Graves disease. Concerning this clonotype: The antigen is undetermined.

As to time point: persistent/refractory GD, antithyroid drugs over 5 years with positive TRAb. After RNA was extracted from PBMCs, the TCR library was made from it. By American Thyroid Association guidelines, Graves' disease was diagnosed in the cohort. An endocrinology department located in Xi'an, China, was where the patients came from. Researchers made TCR beta libraries by using iRepertoire HTBI primers and running Arm-PCR on CDR3 regions. Each CDR3 protein is one row after TCRdb ran MiXCR on the multiplex PCR reads. Of a few hundred thousand distinct CDR3 sequences in the sample, 20% to 30% were seen once. Study results and limitations: Analyses excluded thyroid tissue, covering peripheral blood alone. Shared public clonotypes totalled over 2,500 in persistent patients, compared with roughly 970 in new patients.

The material was peripheral blood mononuclear cells (PBMCs), obtained when the disease was refractory, from a patient treated with antithyroid drugs. This clonotype was obtained from a female donor with Graves disease.

In nucleotides, the CDR3 is TGTGCCAGCAGCTTGGTGTGGGGTATCAGCAATCAGCCCCAGCATTTT. It codes for CASSLVWGISNQPQHF. The rearrangement joins TRBV5-5 to TRBJ1-5; D remains ambiguous. The CDR3 sequence is 16 residues long. Per germline, CDR1 SGHKS and CDR2 YYEKEE (reference sequence). Trimming left V 0 bases short and J 1 base short, with 11 bases between.